The 23 T cell receptor beta chains presented below share a single source sample, sequenced in a study of OX40 agonist ivuxolimab in advanced cancers. The table came from immunoSEQ multiplex PCR; TCRdb's copy has only in-frame clones and leaves some out. The sample holds tens of thousands of clones; under 90% are singletons and the top ten take about 1.5%. The sequenced sample was CD4+ or CD8+ T cells sorted from blood, obtained in a trial of the OX40 agonist ivuxolimab. The receptors were gathered from an adult with an advanced solid tumor such as melanoma, head and neck, liver or kidney cancer.

The chain recombines TRBV2 with TRBJ2-4; D is perhaps TRBD1 or TRBD2 (5 bases each). CDR3 length: 14 amino acids. V was cut by 0 bases and J by 9 bases, with 12 bases left in between. Germline V gene data show CDR1 as SNHLY and CDR2 as FYNNEI. In DNA form, the CDR3 reads TGTGCCAGCAGTGAAGCGGGTCCGGGGACCATTCAGTACTTC. Protein: CASSEAGPGTIQYF.

This chain joins TRBV30 and TRBJ1-5; no clear D gene. Deletions cut 2 bases from V and 2 bases from J, with 10 bases between. The CDR3 spans 14 residues. In germline, CDR1 is GTSNPN, CDR2 SVGIG (reference sequence). This CDR3 is CAWSWGMGNQPQHF. DNA of the CDR3: TGTGCCTGGAGTTGGGGTATGGGCAATCAGCCCCAGCATTTT.

CDR3 residues: CASSRDSTGYTF. CDR3 in DNA: TGTGCCAGTTCCCGGGACAGTACAGGCTACACCTTC. V and J are TRBV19 and TRBJ1-2, with TRBD1 matching 7 bases. V lost 8 bases, J lost 8 bases, and 8 bases stayed unmatched. Germline CDR1 and CDR2: LNHDA and SQIVND (reference sequence). The CDR3 has 12 amino acids.

For the CDR3, the DNA is TGTGCCAGCAGCTTAGGGGTAACAGGGGGTTCACCCCTCCACTTT. The encoded protein is CASSLGVTGGSPLHF. The chain couples TRBV7-2 to TRBJ1-6, with 8 bases fitting TRBD1. J was trimmed by 9 bases and V by 1 base; bases with no gene match: 5. The CDR3 consists of 15 residues. Germline assignment: CDR1 SGHTA and CDR2 FQGNSA.

The chain carries TRBV5-5 and TRBJ2-7; 11 nucleotides align to TRBD2. The V gene's germline CDR1 is SGHKS and CDR2 YYEKEE (reference sequence). The trim removed 4 bases at V and 5 bases at J, leaving 20 bases unmatched. The CDR3 is 19 residues long. The CDR3: CASSTKTSPTSGRLDEQYF. The CDR3 DNA follows: TGTGCCAGCAGCACCAAGACTTCCCCTACTAGCGGGAGATTAGACGAGCAGTACTTC. The whole variable domain, remainder taken from reference TRBV5-5 and TRBJ2-7, is DAGVTQSPTHLIKTRGQQVTLRCSPISGHKSVSWYQQVLGQGPQFIFQYYEKEERGRGNFPDRFSARQFPNYSSELNVNALLLGDSALYLCASSTKTSPTSGRLDEQYFGPGTRLTVT.

This clone was seen a handful of times. The CDR3 loop is CASSLTFGTSGLEQFF. CDR3 sequence (DNA): TGTGCCAGCAGCCTAACGTTCGGGACTAGCGGGCTTGAGCAGTTCTTC. This chain joins TRBV28 and TRBJ2-1; TRBD2 matches 12 bases. Germline V gene sequence: CDR1 MDHEN, CDR2 SYDVKM. V shed 6 bases, J shed 9 bases, and the junction held 12 bases outside the gene matches. The CDR3 spans 16 residues.

V gene TRBV29-1 combines with J gene TRBJ2-1, with TRBD1 as a possible D gene (6 bases). Trimming stripped 3 bases from V and 9 bases from J, with 18 bases between. Germline assignment: CDR1 SQVTM and CDR2 ANQGSEA. The CDR3 runs 14 residues. CDR3 protein: CSVDSQGRGGEQFF. In DNA, the CDR3 is TGCAGCGTTGATAGCCAGGGGAGAGGTGGTGAGCAGTTCTTC.

The rearrangement joins TRBV6-5 to TRBJ2-5; D may match TRBD1 or TRBD2 (6 bases each). V was shortened by 5 bases and J by 5 bases, with 12 bases between the two germline ends. The CDR3 is made up of 13 amino acids. CDR1 and CDR2 from the germline V gene are MNHEY and SVGAGI. The CDR3 here is CASSLPGAETQYF. The DNA of the CDR3 is TGTGCCAGCAGTCTACCGGGGGCGGAGACCCAGTACTTC.

V is TRBV6-5 and J is TRBJ2-5, with 14 bases aligning to TRBD2. After removal of 6 bases from V and 5 bases from J, the junction contained 5 bases not matched to a gene. Per the germline V gene, CDR1 is MNHEY and CDR2 is SVGAGI. The CDR3 covers 15 residues. This CDR3 is CASRRTSGRRETQYF. CDR3 DNA sequence: TGTGCCAGCAGACGGACTAGCGGGAGGCGGGAGACCCAGTACTTC.

The chain couples TRBV18 to TRBJ1-3; no clear D gene. Germline lookup yields CDR1 KGHSH and CDR2 LQKENI. V was clipped by 0 bases and J by 0 bases, with 9 bases between them. The CDR3 spans 16 residues. The CDR3 spells CASSPPGFRSGNTIYF. The CDR3 nucleotides read TGTGCCAGCTCACCACCGGGATTCCGCTCTGGAAACACCATATATTTT.

V and J are TRBV6-1 and TRBJ1-1; no reliable D call. The CDR3 contains 12 residues. The germline V and J ends were trimmed by 6 bases and 9 bases, with 14 bases remaining between them. The V gene's germline CDR1 is MNHNS and CDR2 SASEGT. This chain's CDR3 is CASRPPGPQAFF. The CDR3 DNA sequence: TGTGCCAGCAGGCCCCCGGGCCCTCAAGCTTTCTTT.

The chain employs TRBV27 and TRBJ1-2, with TRBD1 identical over 9 bases. V lost 4 bases to trimming and J lost 3 bases; unmatched junction nucleotides: 9. CDR3 length equals 16 residues. CDR1 MNHEY and CDR2 SMNVEV come from the germline V gene (reference sequence). The DNA for the CDR3 is TGTGCCAGCAGTTCCGGGACAGGGTACCACGACTATGGCTACACCTTC. Translated, it gives CASSSGTGYHDYGYTF.

This sequence joins TRBV19 and TRBJ2-3; the D gene is possibly TRBD1 (7 bases). Germline V CDR1 and CDR2: LNHDA, SQIVND (reference sequence). CDR3 length: 15 residues. Trimming took 5 bases from V and 7 from J, leaving 19 bases between them. The CDR3 sequence: CASSGGDSRVNTQYF. The CDR3 DNA reads as TGTGCCAGTAGTGGAGGGGACAGCCGAGTGAATACGCAGTATTTT.

This clone was recorded only once. J is TRBJ2-5 and V is TRBV19; no firm D call. The CDR3 is made up of 14 amino acids. The germline V and J ends were trimmed by 2 bases and 1 base, with 8 bases remaining between them. Germline V CDR1 and CDR2: LNHDA, SQIVND (reference sequence). CDR3 sequence reads: CASSIKGSQETQYF. The CDR3 DNA is TGTGCCAGTAGTATAAAAGGCAGCCAAGAGACCCAGTACTTC.

The chain is built from TRBV30 and TRBJ2-3, with a tentative D call TRBD2 (6 bases). Germline CDR1 and CDR2: GTSNPN and SVGIG (reference sequence). Trimming removed 0 bases from V and 8 bases from J, with 15 bases in between. This CDR3 is 14 amino acids long. The CDR3 nucleotides are TGTGCCTGGAGTGTTAACAGCGCGGGAAGTACGCAGTATTTT. It codes for CAWSVNSAGSTQYF.

This clone has a single count. This rearrangement joins TRBV6-5 to TRBJ2-3, with a tentative D call TRBD1 (6 bases). This CDR3 contains 15 residues. Germline-derived CDR1 and CDR2 are MNHEY and SVGAGI. Trimming cost V 6 bases and J 4 bases, with 17 bases left between them. CDR3 region: CASRRTSGAADTQYF. CDR3 DNA: TGTGCCAGCAGAAGGACATCAGGGGCAGCAGATACGCAGTATTTT.

The chain recombines TRBV4-1 with TRBJ1-2, with no clear D. Germline V gives CDR1 MGHRA, CDR2 YSYEKL. V gave up 3 bases and J gave up 2 bases, with 13 bases separating them. The CDR3 consists of 15 residues. In DNA form, the CDR3 reads TGCGCCAGCAGCCACGTCGGGCAGGAGAACTATGGCTACACCTTC. Its translation: CASSHVGQENYGYTF.

CDR3 sequence (DNA): TGTGCCAGCAGTTTGGTTTGGGGACAGGGTCTGGCCAAAAACATTCAGTACTTC. It specifies CASSLVWGQGLAKNIQYF. This chain joins TRBV27 and TRBJ2-4; 9 bases are shared with TRBD1. The V segment lost 3 bases and the J segment 1 base; nucleotides outside the gene matches: 10. There are 18 residues in the CDR3. The germline V gene encodes CDR1 MNHEY and CDR2 SMNVEV (reference sequence).

The rearrangement links TRBV4-3 to TRBJ1-6, with D unclear. This CDR3 has 16 amino acids. Germline assignment: CDR1 LGHNA and CDR2 YSLEER. With 1 base removed from V and 4 bases from J, the gap between germline ends came to 11 bases. The CDR3 nucleotides read TGCGCCAGCAGCCAAGCAACCACCACATATAATTCACCCCTCCACTTT. It specifies CASSQATTTYNSPLHF.

V gene TRBV5-1 combines with J gene TRBJ2-7; 10 bases align to TRBD1. J gave up 1 base and V 5 bases, and 3 bases lay outside the gene matches. Germline CDR1 SGHRS, CDR2 YFSETQ. The CDR3 is 14 amino acids. CDR3 loop: CASSGGQGSYEQYF. The CDR3 DNA follows: TGCGCCAGCAGTGGGGGACAGGGGTCCTACGAGCAGTACTTC.

The genes are TRBV6-5 and TRBJ2-7, with 9 bases that match TRBD1. The CDR3 totals 15 residues. The V segment lost 2 bases and the J segment 5 bases; nucleotides outside the gene matches: 7. In germline, CDR1 is MNHEY, CDR2 SVGAGI. CDR3 in DNA: TGTGCCAGCAGTTACGAGGGACAGGGTTTCAACGAGCAGTACTTC. Translation gives CASSYEGQGFNEQYF.

This rearrangement joins TRBV11-2 to TRBJ2-2; no clear D. CDR3 length: 13 residues. V was pared by 2 bases and J by 5 bases, with 6 bases between. Germline-derived CDR1 and CDR2 are SGHAT and FQNNGV. CDR3: CASSLSGTGELFF. The CDR3 region has the DNA TGTGCCAGCAGCTTAAGTGGGACCGGGGAGCTGTTTTTT.

The chain carries TRBV7-8 and TRBJ2-3; no clear D. The CDR3 length is 13 residues. Per the germline V gene, CDR1 is SGHVS and CDR2 is FQNEAQ. V lost 6 bases to trimming and J lost 0 bases, with 7 bases between them. The CDR3 region is CASSTGSTDTQYF. CDR3 bases: TGTGCCAGCAGTACCGGGAGCACAGATACGCAGTATTTT.